This is a list of T cell receptor beta chains from one sample in a study of blood T cell repertoires in COVID-19. Sequencing used immunoSEQ multiplex PCR; TCRdb keeps in-frame clones, though not all of them. The sample contains tens of thousands of clones, around 82% of which appear only once. Specimen: peripheral blood. The receptors were sampled from a man in his fifties with active or convalescent COVID-19. Both conserved end residues are part of each CDR3. D genes are given only for firm matches. Clone sizes are given selectively: once, few, many, or a class where the clone is expanded.

abundance	d_gene	j_gene	v_gene	CDR3nt	CDR3aa
many	TRBD1	TRBJ1-5	TRBV7-8	TGTGCCAGCAGCTACGGACAGGGGGGGCAGCCCCAGCATTTT	CASSYGQGGQPQHF
.	.	TRBJ1-1	TRBV11-2	TGTGCCACACGACTACATGGCCGGGGAACTGAAGCTTTCTTT	CATRLHGRGTEAFF
once	.	TRBJ1-1	TRBV2	TGTGCCAGCAGTGAAGGGGGACACTCTGAAGCTTTCTTT	CASSEGGHSEAFF
.	.	TRBJ2-5	TRBV7-9	TGTGCCAGCAGCGAACCAAAACTAGGTTTAAGACAAGAGACCCAGTACTTC	CASSEPKLGLRQETQYF
.	.	TRBJ2-2	TRBV11-2	TGTGCCAGCAGCCAGACAGTGGGCACCGGGGAGCTGTTTTTT	CASSQTVGTGELFF
.	TRBD1	TRBJ2-1	TRBV28	TGTGCCAGCAGTTTAGGGGGACAGGGGGTCAATGAGCAGTTCTTC	CASSLGGQGVNEQFF
.	.	TRBJ2-1	TRBV5-1	TGCGCCAGCAGCCCGGGAAGGACTGGAGACAATGAGCAGTTCTTC	CASSPGRTGDNEQFF
.	.	TRBJ2-1	TRBV25-1	TGTGCCAGCGCCCCCGGTCCTTACAATGAGCAGTTCTTC	CASAPGPYNEQFF
once	TRBD2	TRBJ2-3	TRBV24-1	TGTGCCACCAGTGAGGGGGGGGGACTAGCTTCCGCCGCGCAGTATTTT	CATSEGGGLASAAQYF
.	.	TRBJ1-2	TRBV3-1/TRBV3-2	TGTGCCAGCAGCCAAGGAGGCGGTGGCTACACCTTC	CASSQGGGGYTF
few	.	TRBJ1-1	TRBV7-8	TGTGCCAGCAGCCCGTATGGCAGTAACACTGAAGCTTTCTTT	CASSPYGSNTEAFF
once	.	TRBJ1-6	TRBV28	TGTGCCAGCAGTTTATTAGTCGGCTCCTATAATTCACCCCTCCACTTT	CASSLLVGSYNSPLHF
.	TRBD1	TRBJ1-4	TRBV6-5	TGTGCCACCACGACAGGGGGGGAAAAACTGTTTTTT	CATTTGGEKLFF
few	.	TRBJ1-3	TRBV15	TGTGCCACCAGCAGATCCACAGTAAACACCATATATTTT	CATSRSTVNTIYF
.	TRBD2	TRBJ2-1	TRBV6-4	TGTGCCAGCAGTGACTCAGCGCGGGGGTCGAGGTTCTTC	CASSDSARGSRFF
.	TRBD2	TRBJ2-7	TRBV28	TGTGCCAGCAGTTTAAGACTAGCGGGGGAGTACGAGCAGTACTTC	CASSLRLAGEYEQYF
.	.	TRBJ1-2	TRBV6-5	TGTGCCAGCACCCGGGGAAGTTTCGGCTACACCTTC	CASTRGSFGYTF
.	.	TRBJ2-7	TRBV2	TGTGCCACCAAGACAGATCGTATCTCCTACGAGCAGTACTTC	CATKTDRISYEQYF
few	TRBD1	TRBJ1-2	TRBV7-9	TGTGCCAGCAGCTCTCAGGGGGCTAAGTATGGCTACACCTTC	CASSSQGAKYGYTF
.	TRBD1	TRBJ2-6	TRBV6-4	TGTGCCAGCAGTGGAACCGGGACAGACTCTGGGGCCAACGTCCTGACTTTC	CASSGTGTDSGANVLTF
.	TRBD2	TRBJ2-5	TRBV5-4	TGTGCCAGCAGCTTGTATGGGGGGGTGGAGACCCAGTACTTC	CASSLYGGVETQYF
.	.	TRBJ1-4	TRBV7-9	TGTGCCAGCAGCTCAGGGGCCCTCAGGGAAAAACTGTTTTTT	CASSSGALREKLFF
.	.	TRBJ2-2	TRBV18	TGTGCCAGCTCACTACAGCCAGACACCGGGGAGCTGTTTTTT	CASSLQPDTGELFF
few	TRBD2	TRBJ2-2	TRBV9	TGTGCCAGCAGCGTACAAGCGGGGGGTGGCGGGGAGCTGTTTTTT	CASSVQAGGGGELFF
.	TRBD1	TRBJ1-4	TRBV28	TGTGCCAGCAGTTTGGGCAGGGGGTCTAATGAAAAACTGTTTTTT	CASSLGRGSNEKLFF
.	.	TRBJ1-6	TRBV25-1	TGTGCCAGCAGTGAATCTTCGGGGATTTCACCCCTCCACTTT	CASSESSGISPLHF
.	TRBD2	TRBJ2-5	TRBV5-1	TGCGCCAGCAGCGGGGGAGGGGATCAAGAGACCCAGTACTTC	CASSGGGDQETQYF
.	TRBD1	TRBJ1-4	TRBV5-8	TGTGCCAGCAGCTTAACAGGGGGTGGTGAAAAACTGTTTTTT	CASSLTGGGEKLFF
.	TRBD1	TRBJ2-3	TRBV5-1	TGCGCCAGCAGCTTGGGCCTCGGGACAGGGGGCGCAGATACGCAGTATTTT	CASSLGLGTGGADTQYF
once	.	TRBJ2-7	TRBV15	TGTGCCACCAGCACCCGGGCAGGGGAGGGGTACGAGCAGTACTTC	CATSTRAGEGYEQYF
.	.	TRBJ1-6	TRBV27	TGTGCCAGCAGTTTGGGGGAGGGGTGGGCACCCCTCCACTTT	CASSLGEGWAPLHF
.	TRBD1	TRBJ1-5	TRBV19	TGTGCCAGTAGTCTTGGGACAGGGTTGGGTAGCAATCAGCCCCAGCATTTT	CASSLGTGLGSNQPQHF
.	.	TRBJ2-7	TRBV24-1	TGTGCCGCCGGGACTGGCTCCTACGAGCAGTACTTC	CAAGTGSYEQYF
.	.	TRBJ2-2	TRBV5-5	TGTGCCAGCAGCTTGGATCTGGGACAGAACACCGGGGAGCTGTTTTTT	CASSLDLGQNTGELFF
.	TRBD1	TRBJ2-3	TRBV5-1	TGCGCCAGCAGCTCACAGGGGGCGGGTGATACGCAGTATTTT	CASSSQGAGDTQYF
once	TRBD1	TRBJ1-2	TRBV3-1/TRBV3-2	TGTGCCAGCAGCCCCGGGGACAGACACAACTATGGCTACACCTTC	CASSPGDRHNYGYTF
.	TRBD1	TRBJ2-6	TRBV19	TGTGCCAGTAGTAAATTACAGGGGGTTGGGGCCAACGTCCTGACTTTC	CASSKLQGVGANVLTF
.	.	TRBJ2-1	TRBV6-5	TGTGCCAGCACTCGGGACAACCCGTACAATGAGCAGTTCTTC	CASTRDNPYNEQFF
.	TRBD2	TRBJ2-3	TRBV19	TGTGCCAGTAGTATGATCATCACGGGGGGGGCAGATACGCAGTATTTT	CASSMIITGGADTQYF
.	.	TRBJ2-5	TRBV7-2	TGTGCCAGCAGCTTTAACCAAGAGACCCAGTACTTC	CASSFNQETQYF
.	TRBD2	TRBJ2-2	TRBV7-2	TGTGCCAGCAGCTTACGGGGACTAAACACCGGGGAGCTGTTTTTT	CASSLRGLNTGELFF
once	TRBD2	TRBJ2-3	TRBV20-1	TGCAGTGCTAGTTCTAGCGGGGGGGTCTCGGATACGCAGTATTTT	CSASSSGGVSDTQYF
.	.	TRBJ1-1	TRBV19	TGTGCCAGTAGCCCACAGGCTCGAAGGACTGAAGCTTTCTTT	CASSPQARRTEAFF
.	TRBD1	TRBJ1-4	TRBV3-1/TRBV3-2	TGTGCCAGCACCTCTGCCGGGACAGGCGGGGAAAAACTGTTTTTT	CASTSAGTGGEKLFF
.	TRBD2	TRBJ2-1	TRBV5-1	TGCGCCAGCAGCCCGGCTAGCGGGGAAGGCTACAATGAGCAGTTCTTC	CASSPASGEGYNEQFF
.	TRBD1	TRBJ1-1	TRBV7-2	TGTGCCAGCAGCCCAGGACAGGGGATGAACACTGAAGCTTTCTTT	CASSPGQGMNTEAFF
.	TRBD2	TRBJ2-5	TRBV7-2	TGTGCCAGCAGCTTACAAGCGGGGGGCCCCGGAATCCAAGAGACCCAGTACTTC	CASSLQAGGPGIQETQYF
.	TRBD2	TRBJ2-1	TRBV5-4	TGTGCCAGCAGCTCGGGACTAGCGGGGGGTTACAATGAGCAGTTCTTC	CASSSGLAGGYNEQFF
.	.	TRBJ1-6	TRBV9	TGTGCCAGCAGCGTAGCGGGTAATTCACCCCTCCACTTT	CASSVAGNSPLHF
.	TRBD1	TRBJ2-7	TRBV3-1/TRBV3-2	TGTGCCAGCAGCCCATCCGGGACAGGGGGGCACGAGCAGTACTTC	CASSPSGTGGHEQYF
.	TRBD1	TRBJ1-5	TRBV28	TGTGCCAGCAGCTACGACAGGGGTTACGGCCAGCCCCAGCATTTT	CASSYDRGYGQPQHF
.	.	TRBJ2-1	TRBV5-4	TGTGCCAGCACCCCGCGGGACAGCTCCTACAATGAGCAGTTCTTC	CASTPRDSSYNEQFF
.	.	TRBJ1-2	TRBV19	TGTGCCAGTAGTATCGGTGCGCGAATAAGCTATGGCTACACCTTC	CASSIGARISYGYTF
.	.	TRBJ1-6	TRBV15	TGTGCCACCAGCATACAGGATTTAAATTCACCCCTCCACTTT	CATSIQDLNSPLHF
.	TRBD1	TRBJ2-3	TRBV7-2	TGTGCCAGCAGCTCGGGACAGGGGACAACCGGAGATACGCAGTATTTT	CASSSGQGTTGDTQYF
.	.	TRBJ1-4	TRBV2	TGTGCCAGCAGTGAATGGGCCCCAAATGAAAAACTGTTTTTT	CASSEWAPNEKLFF
.	.	TRBJ1-2	TRBV27	TGTGCCAGCAGTTCGGGACAAACTATTAACTATGGCTACACCTTC	CASSSGQTINYGYTF
once	.	TRBJ2-3	TRBV15	TGTGCCACCAGCAGAGATGGCGGGACGACCGGTAGGGATACGCAGTATTTT	CATSRDGGTTGRDTQYF
.	TRBD1	TRBJ2-1	TRBV4-1	TGCGCCAGCAGCCAGGAACCGGGACAGGGGAGTGAGCAGTTCTTC	CASSQEPGQGSEQFF